Following are 29 T cell receptor beta chains from one sample sequenced in a study of blood T cell repertoires in COVID-19. Assay used: immunoSEQ multiplex PCR; TCRdb lists only in-frame clones, some missing. The repertoire consists of a few hundred thousand clones, with approximately 88% occurring once and the leading ten covering about 0.74%. The sample consisted of peripheral blood. The receptors were sampled from a woman aged 25 to 39 with acute or convalescent COVID-19.

This clone was picked up one time. V usage is TRBV13 and J usage is TRBJ2-1, with 8 bases fitting TRBD2. The CDR3 extends over 17 amino acids. Looked up from germline, CDR1 is PRHDT and CDR2 is FYEKMQ (reference sequence). The ends lost 5 bases at V and 1 base at J; junction bases unmatched: 10. This chain's CDR3 is CASSPESGGRSYNEQFF. The CDR3 DNA follows: TGTGCCAGCAGCCCCGAGTCGGGAGGGCGATCCTACAATGAGCAGTTCTTC.

The chain couples TRBV14 to TRBJ1-6; D might be TRBD1 (6 bases). The ends were cut back, 0 bases at V and 13 bases at J, with 16 bases in the middle. Per the germline V gene, CDR1 is SGHDN and CDR2 is FVKESK. The CDR3 has 15 residues. CDR3 DNA sequence: TGTGCCAGCAGCCAAGATCGGACAGTTACAGGGCCCCTCCACTTT. This sequence encodes CASSQDRTVTGPLHF.

This sequence joins TRBV9 and TRBJ2-7; no firm D call. V gave up 3 bases and J gave up 2 bases, with 15 bases separating them. The CDR3 is made up of 15 amino acids. Germline V gene lookup returns CDR1 SGDLS and CDR2 YYNGEE. The CDR3 DNA reads as TGTGCCAGCAGCGCCGAGGTTGGAGAGACCTACGAGCAGTACTTC. Protein sequence: CASSAEVGETYEQYF.

This clone was observed once. This sequence joins TRBV11-3 and TRBJ1-1; a weak D match, TRBD1 (6 bases). The CDR3 contains 14 residues. The V end lost 1 base, the J end lost 4 bases, and 10 bases lay between the germline ends. The germline gives CDR1 SGHNT, CDR2 YENEEA. The CDR3 DNA reads as TGTGCCAGCAGCTTAGCGGGGGGCGGCACTGAAGCTTTCTTT. The encoded protein is CASSLAGGGTEAFF.

This clone was picked up a small number of times. This chain links TRBV29-1 with TRBJ1-1, with D possibly TRBD1 on 5 matching bases. CDR3 size: 14 residues. Trimming took 7 bases from V and 1 from J, leaving 16 bases between them. Germline-derived CDR1 and CDR2 are SQVTM and ANQGSEA. The CDR3 bases are TGCAGCGCTAAGTCCACAGGTCAGAACACTGAAGCTTTCTTT. Residues: CSAKSTGQNTEAFF.

Here the CDR3 reads CASSLTGTGAINEQFF. The CDR3 bases are TGTGCCAGCAGCCTTACCGGGACAGGGGCGATCAATGAGCAGTTCTTC. The rearrangement links TRBV7-2 to TRBJ2-1; the match to TRBD1 covers 10 bases. The germline gives CDR1 SGHTA, CDR2 FQGNSA. The CDR3 has 16 residues. The V gene end was trimmed by 5 bases and the J gene end by 6 bases; junction bases not matched to a gene: 10. The full variable domain, its missing parts supplied by reference TRBV7-2 and TRBJ2-1, is GAGVSQSPSNKVTEKGKDVELRCDPISGHTALYWYRQSLGQGLEFLIYFQGNSAPDKSGLPSDRFSAERTGGSVSTLTIQRTQQEDSAVYLCASSLTGTGAINEQFFGPGTRLTVL.

V gene TRBV6-5 combines with J gene TRBJ2-2; TRBD1 is a possible D gene (6 bases). Looked up from germline, CDR1 is MNHEY and CDR2 is SVGAGI. V shed 8 bases and J shed 4 bases, with 8 bases lying between them. The CDR3 loop spans 12 amino acids. The chain's CDR3 is CASARGTGELFF. In DNA form, the CDR3 reads TGTGCCAGCGCCAGGGGCACCGGGGAGCTGTTTTTT.

The V call is TRBV30, the J call TRBJ2-1; D call uncertain. This CDR3 is built from 11 residues. V lost 0 bases to trimming and J lost 10 bases, with 7 bases between them. The germline V gene has CDR1 GTSNPN and CDR2 SVGIG (reference sequence). The CDR3 loop is CAWSVYPEQFF. In DNA, the CDR3 is TGTGCCTGGAGTGTATATCCCGAGCAGTTCTTC.

This chain links TRBV11-3 with TRBJ2-7; no clear D gene. Germline V gene sequence: CDR1 SGHNT, CDR2 YENEEA. The CDR3 is made up of 12 amino acids. Trimming took off 5 bases at V and 3 bases at J, with 8 bases between the two ends. In DNA, the CDR3 is TGTGCCAGCAGCGCAGGCCTCTACGAGCAGTACTTC. Protein: CASSAGLYEQYF.

The chain joins TRBV30 to TRBJ2-7, with D possibly matching TRBD2 (5 bases). The CDR3 is made up of 16 amino acids. Per germline, CDR1 GTSNPN and CDR2 SVGIG (reference sequence). The V gene lost 2 bases and the J gene lost 2 bases, with 19 bases spanning the gap. The CDR3 loop is CAWSLGGVASPYEQYF. The CDR3 nucleotides read TGTGCCTGGAGTCTGGGTGGGGTGGCTAGCCCCTACGAGCAGTACTTC.

A single count supports this clone. J is TRBJ1-5 and V is TRBV27; 11 bases agree with TRBD1. The trim removed 2 bases at V and 6 bases at J, leaving 3 bases unmatched. CDR3 length equals 15 residues. Looked up from germline, CDR1 is MNHEY and CDR2 is SMNVEV (reference sequence). This CDR3 reads CASSLGGQGAQPQHF. As DNA, the CDR3 is TGTGCCAGCAGTTTAGGAGGACAGGGGGCTCAGCCCCAGCATTTT.

V usage is TRBV5-8 and J usage is TRBJ2-1; 8 bases are a match to TRBD2. CDR3 length: 16 amino acids. V lost 3 bases to trimming and J lost 4 bases; unmatched junction nucleotides: 9. Germline lookup yields CDR1 SGHTS and CDR2 YDEGEE. CDR3 loop: CASSSGGYSGYNEQFF. CDR3 bases: TGTGCCAGCAGCTCGGGGGGGTATTCCGGTTACAATGAGCAGTTCTTC.

The chain uses TRBV7-3 and TRBJ1-2, with TRBD1 matching 7 bases. V was clipped by 5 bases and J by 4 bases; unmatched bases: 7. The CDR3 contains 14 residues. CDR1 SGHTA and CDR2 FQGTGA come from the germline V gene. CDR3 in amino acids: CASSPGTDFYGYTF. The CDR3 coding sequence is TGTGCCAGCAGCCCGGGGACAGACTTCTATGGCTACACCTTC.

The rearrangement links TRBV6-5 to TRBJ1-5, with no clear D. CDR1 is MNHEY and CDR2 is SVGAGI in the germline V gene. The CDR3 spans 15 residues. V was trimmed by 0 bases and J by 0 bases, leaving 6 bases between them. The CDR3 spells CASSYSRASNQPQHF. For the CDR3, the DNA is TGTGCCAGCAGTTACTCGAGAGCTAGCAATCAGCCCCAGCATTTT.

The chain recombines TRBV5-4 with TRBJ2-3; D may be TRBD1 (6 bases). V gave up 1 base and J gave up 2 bases, with 8 bases separating them. CDR1 and CDR2 from the germline V gene are SGHNT and YYREEE (reference sequence). CDR3 length: 14 residues. This CDR3 reads CASSLTGNTDTQYF. The DNA of the CDR3 is TGTGCCAGCAGCTTGACAGGGAACACAGATACGCAGTATTTT.

The chain combines TRBV4-3 with TRBJ2-1; the D is unclear. The CDR3 has 12 amino acids. Germline values: CDR1 LGHNA, CDR2 YSLEER. The V end was cut by 1 base, the J end by 10 bases, with 8 bases between. CDR3 bases: TGCGCCAGCAGCCAAGTGCCGCAGGAGCAGTTCTTC. Translation gives CASSQVPQEQFF.

Concerning this clone itself: At the DNA level, this CDR3 is encoded by other sequences in the same sample as well. The rearrangement links TRBV19 to TRBJ2-3; tentatively, D is TRBD2 (6 bases). CDR3 length: 13 amino acids. Germline loops: CDR1 LNHDA, CDR2 SQIVND (reference sequence). Trimming took 1 base from V and 6 from J, leaving 8 bases between them. The CDR3 loop is CASSIGLADTQYF. CDR3 coding DNA: TGTGCCAGTAGTATAGGTCTAGCGGATACGCAGTATTTT.

This rearrangement joins TRBV7-8 to TRBJ2-5; TRBD1 matches at 10 bases. The CDR3 sequence is 16 residues long. The V segment lost 2 bases and the J segment 4 bases; nucleotides outside the gene matches: 7. Germline V CDR1 and CDR2: SGHVS, FQNEAQ. The CDR3, as DNA: TGTGCCAGCAGCTTAAAGGACAGGGGGTTCCGAGAGACCCAGTACTTC. Amino acids: CASSLKDRGFRETQYF.

The chain recombines TRBV4-1 with TRBJ1-6, with unresolved D. Germline values: CDR1 MGHRA, CDR2 YSYEKL. V was cut by 0 bases and J by 0 bases, with 9 bases left in between. This CDR3 spans 17 amino acids. The CDR3 sequence: CASSQELGSSYNSPLHF. CDR3 coding DNA: TGCGCCAGCAGCCAAGAATTGGGCAGCTCCTATAATTCACCCCTCCACTTT.

The J gene is TRBJ2-3, the V gene TRBV19; 10 bases fit TRBD2. Germline loops: CDR1 LNHDA, CDR2 SQIVND (reference sequence). V gave up 5 bases and J gave up 4 bases; unmatched junction bases: 6. CDR3 length: 15 residues. The CDR3 spells CASSLASGRSDTQYF. The CDR3, as DNA: TGTGCCAGTAGTTTGGCTAGCGGGAGATCAGATACGCAGTATTTT.

This chain links TRBV6-5 with TRBJ2-4; no firm D call. The CDR3 contains 12 residues. CDR1 and CDR2 (germline): MNHEY, SVGAGI. With 6 bases removed from V and 7 bases from J, the gap between germline ends came to 10 bases. The CDR3 nucleotides are TGTGCCAGCAGCGCGGTGAAGAACATTCAGTACTTC. Translated, it gives CASSAVKNIQYF.

V usage is TRBV6-2 or TRBV6-3 and J usage is TRBJ1-1; TRBD1 is a possible D gene (5 bases). The CDR3 has 15 residues. CDR1 and CDR2 (germline): MNHEY, SVGEGT. The V gene lost 5 bases and the J gene lost 1 base, with 14 bases spanning the gap. The CDR3 spells CASSGTWGGNTEAFF. The DNA for the CDR3 is TGTGCCAGCAGTGGAACGTGGGGGGGGAACACTGAAGCTTTCTTT.

J is TRBJ2-7 and V is TRBV11-3, with D unresolved. CDR3 length equals 13 residues. V lost 1 base to trimming and J lost 6 bases, with 10 bases between them. Germline CDR1 and CDR2: SGHNT and YENEEA. CDR3 protein: CASSLVVNFEQYF. The CDR3 DNA sequence: TGTGCCAGCAGCTTAGTTGTAAACTTCGAGCAGTACTTC.

The chain combines TRBV9 with TRBJ1-1; the match to TRBD1 covers 7 bases. V gave up 4 bases and J gave up 5 bases; unmatched junction bases: 8. Germline V gene data show CDR1 as SGDLS and CDR2 as YYNGEE. The CDR3 totals 14 residues. The DNA of the CDR3 is TGTGCCAGCAGCACCCTGACAGGGCGGACTGAAGCTTTCTTT. This translates into CASSTLTGRTEAFF.

This clone was picked up one time. The chain has TRBV7-9 and TRBJ2-7; TRBD2 aligns across 7 bases. This CDR3 is built from 17 residues. In germline, CDR1 is SEHNR, CDR2 FQNEAQ (reference sequence). V was pared by 1 base and J by 4 bases, with 13 bases of the junction left unmatched. The CDR3 DNA sequence: TGTGCCAGCAGCTTAGTATTACGTGGCGGGAGAGTATACGAGCAGTACTTC. This sequence encodes CASSLVLRGGRVYEQYF.

This chain links TRBV5-4 with TRBJ2-5; 9 bases fit TRBD1. Germline trimming cut 4 bases from V and 4 bases from J; bases unmatched to any gene: 5. The CDR3 loop spans 14 amino acids. CDR1 SGHNT and CDR2 YYREEE come from the germline V gene (reference sequence). The CDR3 loop is CASSLQGAGETQYF. Here the CDR3 DNA reads TGTGCCAGCAGCCTACAGGGGGCTGGAGAGACCCAGTACTTC.

A few counts support this clone. The chain carries TRBV7-9 and TRBJ1-1, with a weak D call TRBD1 (5 bases). V lost 4 bases, J lost 5 bases, and 11 bases lay in between. The germline V gene has CDR1 SEHNR and CDR2 FQNEAQ (reference sequence). This CDR3 has 13 residues. The chain's CDR3 is CASSSPGGTEAFF. As DNA, the CDR3 is TGTGCCAGCAGCTCCCCGGGGGGGACTGAAGCTTTCTTT.

V usage is TRBV11-3 and J usage is TRBJ2-7; D uncertain. Germline V gene data show CDR1 as SGHNT and CDR2 as YENEEA. V lost 2 bases to trimming and J lost 2 bases, with 7 bases between them. The CDR3 sequence is 13 residues long. The CDR3 sequence: CASSLLSAYEQYF. The CDR3 coding sequence is TGTGCCAGCAGCTTATTAAGCGCCTACGAGCAGTACTTC.

V usage is TRBV7-6 and J usage is TRBJ2-3; TRBD1 matches at 7 bases. The CDR3 runs to 15 residues. Trimming cost V 2 bases and J 1 base; bases outside gene matches: 3. Germline CDR1 reads SGHVS; CDR2 reads FNYEAQ. CDR3 in amino acids: CASSLRQGGTDTQYF. The CDR3 DNA sequence: TGTGCCAGCAGCTTAAGGCAGGGGGGCACAGATACGCAGTATTTT.